The 18 T cell receptor beta chains below come from one sample, sequenced in a study of CD8 T cells in Susac syndrome. RNA in amounts of roughly 0.5 to 1 ug was reverse transcribed with random hexamers. Each CDR3 protein gets one entry after TCRdb re-called the immunoSEQ multiplex PCR reads with MiXCR. The sample holds about 290,000 distinct CDR3 sequences; around 89% are singletons and the top ten take around 0.18%. Input material: CD8+ T cells from PBMCs. These receptor sequences come from a human donor with multiple sclerosis.

The chain recombines TRBV7-6 with TRBJ2-7; 8 positions match TRBD1. Germline trimming cut 0 bases from V and 0 bases from J; bases unmatched to any gene: 13. CDR1 and CDR2 (germline): SGHVS, FNYEAQ. The CDR3 is 19 residues long. CDR3 nucleotides: TGTGCCAGCAGCTTAGCGATAGGACAGGGTTCCATTCCCTCCTACGAGCAGTACTTC. Amino acid sequence: CASSLAIGQGSIPSYEQYF.

This chain links TRBV6-2 or TRBV6-3 with TRBJ2-7; 8 bases match TRBD2. The CDR3 spans 13 residues. Germline values: CDR1 MNHEY, CDR2 SVGEGT. V lost 4 bases, J lost 4 bases, and 3 bases stayed unmatched. CDR3 DNA sequence: TGTGCCAGCAGTTTTAGCGGGAATTACGAGCAGTACTTC. Residues: CASSFSGNYEQYF.

This rearrangement joins TRBV9 to TRBJ2-5, with 11 bases aligning to TRBD2. Trimming at V came to 4 bases and at J to 0 bases, leaving 14 bases not matched to a gene. The V gene's germline CDR1 is SGDLS and CDR2 YYNGEE. The CDR3 sequence is 19 residues long. CDR3 DNA sequence: TGTGCCAGCAGCCATTACAGAGGGCTGACTAGCGGGGACCAAGAGACCCAGTACTTC. It translates to CASSHYRGLTSGDQETQYF.

The chain recombines TRBV30 with TRBJ2-3, with TRBD2 as a possible D gene (5 bases). Germline CDR1 is GTSNPN and CDR2 is SVGIG (reference sequence). V was cut by 5 bases and J by 6 bases, with 9 bases left in between. This CDR3 spans 11 amino acids. In DNA form, the CDR3 reads TGTGCCTGGGCAGGCGGGGATACGCAGTATTTT. Translating gives CAWAGGDTQYF.

The chain links TRBV5-4 to TRBJ2-7; the match to TRBD1 covers 10 bases. J lost 4 bases, V lost 2 bases, and 6 bases had no gene match. The CDR3 is 15 amino acids. The germline V gene encodes CDR1 SGHNT and CDR2 YYREEE (reference sequence). This CDR3 reads CASSFGTGARYEQYF. The CDR3 DNA follows: TGTGCCAGCAGCTTCGGGACAGGGGCTAGATACGAGCAGTACTTC.

The chain employs TRBV6-2 or TRBV6-3 and TRBJ2-7; the D call may be TRBD1 or TRBD2 (6 bases each). Trimming pared 4 bases from V and 4 bases from J, leaving 20 bases between. The CDR3 has 16 residues. Germline V CDR1 and CDR2: MNHEY, SVGEGT. Written as DNA, the CDR3 is TGTGCCAGCAGTTCCTGGCTGGGGGGCCGTTGGTACGAGCAGTACTTC. Translation gives CASSSWLGGRWYEQYF.

V usage is TRBV6-2 or TRBV6-3 and J usage is TRBJ1-5, with a weak D call TRBD1 (6 bases). V was cut by 0 bases and J by 2 bases, with 11 bases left in between. This CDR3 is built from 16 residues. In germline, CDR1 is MNHEY, CDR2 SVGEGT. For the CDR3, the DNA is TGTGCCAGCAGTTACTCGCCAGGGGAAGGCAATCAGCCCCAGCATTTT. Protein: CASSYSPGEGNQPQHF.

The gene calls are TRBV10-3 and TRBJ2-2; perhaps TRBD2 as D (6 bases). CDR1 and CDR2 (germline): ENHRY, SYGVKD. The V end lost 4 bases, the J end lost 6 bases, and 12 bases lay between the germline ends. The length of the CDR3 is 14 residues. CDR3 DNA: TGTGCCATCAGTGGGCAGGGCGGGGCCGGGGAGCTGTTTTTT. This encodes CAISGQGGAGELFF.

This chain connects TRBV28 to TRBJ2-7, with TRBD1 matching 7 bases. CDR3 size: 15 residues. Germline CDR1 MDHEN, CDR2 SYDVKM. J was trimmed by 4 bases and V by 5 bases; bases with no gene match: 11. This CDR3 is CASSLSRDRRYEQYF. The CDR3 coding sequence is TGTGCCAGCAGTCTTAGTCGGGACAGAAGATACGAGCAGTACTTC.

The chain links TRBV27 to TRBJ2-2; no definite D call. V shed 4 bases and J shed 7 bases, with 7 bases lying between them. This CDR3 contains 12 residues. Germline CDR1 is MNHEY and CDR2 is SMNVEV (reference sequence). CDR3: CASSSSNGELFF. CDR3 sequence (DNA): TGTGCCAGCAGTTCCTCGAACGGGGAGCTGTTTTTT.

The chain has TRBV28 and TRBJ2-1; D remains ambiguous. V gave up 3 bases and J gave up 7 bases, with 13 bases separating them. This CDR3 contains 14 residues. The germline V gene has CDR1 MDHEN and CDR2 SYDVKM. The chain's CDR3 is CASSFEGKTNEQFF. The CDR3 region has the DNA TGTGCCAGCAGTTTCGAAGGGAAGACTAATGAGCAGTTCTTC.

This clonotype was seen a single time. The rearrangement joins TRBV9 to TRBJ2-1; D not resolved. Germline loops: CDR1 SGDLS, CDR2 YYNGEE. V lost 4 bases and J lost 1, with 21 bases in between. The CDR3 is made up of 18 amino acids. The CDR3 DNA follows: TGTGCCAGCAGCCCTGTAGAAGGAATCCGCTTATCCTACAATGAGCAGTTCTTC. Its protein is CASSPVEGIRLSYNEQFF.

The chain joins TRBV12-3 or TRBV12-4 to TRBJ2-7, with D unclear. Trimming removed 6 bases at V and 3 bases at J, with 15 bases between. The CDR3 is 14 amino acids. CDR3 nucleotide sequence: TGTGCCAGCAGCACTCTTGGTGCCTTCTACGAGCAGTACTTC. Translation: CASSTLGAFYEQYF.

This clonotype was counted a few times. J is TRBJ2-7 and V is TRBV6-1, with D uncertain. Germline assignment: CDR1 MNHNS and CDR2 SASEGT. Trimming removed 6 bases from V and 4 bases from J, with 10 bases in between. The CDR3 is made up of 12 amino acids. CDR3 loop: CASSESSYEQYF. As DNA, the CDR3 is TGTGCCAGCAGCGAAAGTAGTTACGAGCAGTACTTC.

As DNA, the CDR3 is TGTGCCAGCAGTTTAGCGCCTGGAAACACCATATATTTT. Protein sequence: CASSLAPGNTIYF. The J gene is TRBJ1-3, the V gene TRBV12-3 or TRBV12-4; D ambiguous. This CDR3 comprises 13 residues. Deletions cut 0 bases from V and 2 bases from J, with 2 bases between.

This chain connects TRBV19 to TRBJ1-1; a weak D match, TRBD1 (6 bases). The CDR3 is 17 amino acids. Deletions cut 6 bases from V and 1 base from J, with 21 bases between. Germline V gene sequence: CDR1 LNHDA, CDR2 SQIVND (reference sequence). The CDR3 DNA is TGTGCCAGTAGCCCAACAGGTAGGGGACACGGGAACACTGAAGCTTTCTTT. Its protein product is CASSPTGRGHGNTEAFF.

This chain uses TRBV28 with TRBJ2-5; D tentatively fits TRBD1 or TRBD2 (6 bases each). V was trimmed by 2 bases and J by 4 bases, leaving 17 bases between them. CDR1 and CDR2 from the germline V gene are MDHEN and SYDVKM. The CDR3 loop spans 16 amino acids. CDR3 nucleotide sequence: TGTGCCAGCAGTTTAAAGGCAGGGGAGGTGGGAGAGACCCAGTACTTC. It specifies CASSLKAGEVGETQYF.

This clonotype was seen a handful of times. The chain is built from TRBV29-1 and TRBJ2-7; 9 bases line up with TRBD1. The CDR3 length is 13 residues. CDR1 and CDR2 (germline): SQVTM, ANQGSEA. V lost 6 bases to trimming and J lost 2 bases; unmatched junction nucleotides: 5. The CDR3 spells CSVSGQGPYEQYF. As DNA, the CDR3 is TGCAGCGTATCGGGACAGGGCCCCTACGAGCAGTACTTC.